This T cell receptor beta chain originates from a study of cytomegalovirus exposure and HLA in healthy donors. Study background: Earlier findings included some 100 million unique TCR beta sequences obtained from about 170 million T cells. General study findings and limits: Being productive about 90% or about 30% of the time was typical of most TCR beta V segments in an earlier analysis.

The PCR was carried out with 60 Vbeta primers and 13 Jbeta primers. Assay: immunoSEQ multiplex PCR; the TCRdb copy retains only in-frame clones and omits some. The sample holds about 100,000 clones, 82% seen once. Of note for this clone: Its antigen remains unidentified. The junction differs from germline at one of its ends, possibly a read error.

Germline V lookup: CDR1 LNHDA, CDR2 SQIVND (reference sequence). This CDR3 contains 15 residues. The sequence was obtained from a man aged 25 to 45 in good health and CMV-seropositive. Sequencing was carried out using PBMCs. The chain is built from TRBV19 and TRBJ1-5, with D uncertain. The CDR3 DNA reads TGTGCCAGTAGTACGGGGTGGATTAGCTATCAGCCCCAGCATTTT. Translation: CASSTGWISYQPQHF.